Each of the 29 T cell receptor beta chains below was sequenced from the same sample in a study of T cell changes during pregnancy in multiple sclerosis. Method: immunoSEQ multiplex PCR; TCRdb's copy keeps in-frame clones and lacks some. The table records around 50,000 clones, around nine tenths of them present only once. The source material was CD4+ T cells from peripheral blood mononuclear cells, sampled after pregnancy. All receptors come from a female donor in good health, enrolled as a control in a pregnancy study.

This clone was seen just once. J is TRBJ2-3 and V is TRBV4-1, with D possibly matching TRBD2 (6 bases). Germline assignment: CDR1 MGHRA and CDR2 YSYEKL. The V gene lost 4 bases and the J gene lost 0 bases, with 17 bases spanning the gap. The CDR3 runs to 17 residues. This chain's CDR3 is CASSPLVAGTSTDTQYF. CDR3 in DNA: TGCGCCAGCAGCCCCCTCGTGGCGGGGACTAGCACAGATACGCAGTATTTT.

The V gene is TRBV7-9, the J gene TRBJ1-1; a weak D match, TRBD1 (6 bases). The ends were cut back, 5 bases at V and 4 bases at J, with 14 bases in the middle. CDR3 length equals 14 residues. The germline gives CDR1 SEHNR, CDR2 FQNEAQ (reference sequence). The CDR3 sequence is CASSPRDTGTEAFF. CDR3 in DNA: TGTGCCAGCAGCCCTCGGGACACGGGCACTGAAGCTTTCTTT.

In this sample, this clone turned up once. The rearrangement links TRBV28 to TRBJ2-7; 12 positions agree with TRBD2. V lost 7 bases and J lost 4; bases outside the gene matches: 8. The CDR3 loop spans 15 amino acids. Germline loops: CDR1 MDHEN, CDR2 SYDVKM. CDR3 nucleotide sequence: TGTGCCAGCATTGCGACTAGCGGGAGCGGATACGAGCAGTACTTC. Its protein is CASIATSGSGYEQYF.

The chain links TRBV10-1 to TRBJ2-1; the match to TRBD2 covers 9 bases. In germline, CDR1 is WNHNN, CDR2 SYGVQD (reference sequence). The CDR3 is made up of 19 amino acids. The ends lost 3 bases at V and 0 bases at J; junction bases unmatched: 12. The chain's CDR3 is CASSDLRSLAGPSYNEQFF. CDR3 nucleotides: TGCGCCAGCAGTGATCTCAGGTCGCTAGCGGGACCCTCCTACAATGAGCAGTTCTTC.

The chain combines TRBV15 with TRBJ1-2; weak D call: TRBD1 (5 bases). The CDR3 loop spans 14 amino acids. Deletions cut 3 bases from V and 5 bases from J, with 13 bases between. Looked up from germline, CDR1 is LNHNV and CDR2 is YYDKDF (reference sequence). The chain's CDR3 is CATSRGGGGYGYTF. The CDR3 region has the DNA TGTGCCACCAGCAGGGGGGGAGGTGGATATGGCTACACCTTC.

The CDR3 DNA sequence: TGTGCCAGCAGTCCGCACGGTTATAGCAATCAGCCCCAGCATTTT. It yields the protein CASSPHGYSNQPQHF. The chain has TRBV27 and TRBJ1-5; D unresolved. The V and J ends lost 5 bases and 0 bases respectively, with 11 bases between them. The CDR3 contains 15 residues. Per germline, CDR1 MNHEY and CDR2 SMNVEV (reference sequence).

This chain links TRBV2 with TRBJ2-5, with TRBD2 matching over 10 bases. This CDR3 has 16 residues. Trimming removed 5 bases from V and 1 base from J; junction bases left unmatched: 7. The germline CDR1 and CDR2 sequences are SNHLY and FYNNEI. The CDR3, as DNA: TGTGCCAGCAGTCTCGGACTAGCGGACCCCCAAGAGACCCAGTACTTC. This translates into CASSLGLADPQETQYF.

This clone was observed once. This rearrangement joins TRBV5-5 to TRBJ1-3; weak D call: TRBD1 (6 bases). Germline CDR1 is SGHKS and CDR2 is YYEKEE (reference sequence). V gave up 2 bases and J gave up 0 bases, with 21 bases separating them. The CDR3 covers 19 residues. As DNA, the CDR3 is TGTGCCAGCAGCTTTAGTCCTATGGGACAAAGGAGCTCTGGAAACACCATATATTTT. It translates to CASSFSPMGQRSSGNTIYF. The full variable domain, completed using reference TRBV5-5 and TRBJ1-3, is DAGVTQSPTHLIKTRGQQVTLRCSPISGHKSVSWYQQVLGQGPQFIFQYYEKEERGRGNFPDRFSARQFPNYSSELNVNALLLGDSALYLCASSFSPMGQRSSGNTIYFGEGSWLTVV.

The chain has TRBV19 and TRBJ2-1; perhaps TRBD2 as D (6 bases). Germline values: CDR1 LNHDA, CDR2 SQIVND (reference sequence). This CDR3 region has 16 residues. V was shortened by 5 bases and J by 5 bases, with 19 bases between the two germline ends. This chain's CDR3 is CASSSIAASLNNEQFF. The CDR3 nucleotides read TGTGCCAGTAGTTCAATAGCGGCCTCGCTTAACAATGAGCAGTTCTTC.

This clone has more than one count but fewer than ten. The chain employs TRBV18 and TRBJ1-2, with D possibly matching TRBD1 (5 bases). This CDR3 is 15 amino acids long. Germline V lookup: CDR1 KGHSH, CDR2 LQKENI. V lost 3 bases, J lost 0 bases, and 11 bases lay in between. CDR3: CASSPETQANYGYTF. The CDR3 nucleotides are TGTGCCAGCTCACCGGAGACACAGGCTAACTATGGCTACACCTTC.

This clone was seen only once. The V call is TRBV5-1, the J call TRBJ1-6; 10 nucleotides align to TRBD1. The germline V gene has CDR1 SGHRS and CDR2 YFSETQ. The CDR3 length is 16 residues. V gave up 0 bases and J gave up 8 bases; unmatched junction bases: 5. The CDR3 here is CASSLVRTGGDSPLHF. The CDR3 DNA sequence: TGCGCCAGCAGCTTGGTGCGGACAGGGGGGGATTCACCCCTCCACTTT.

This rearrangement joins TRBV7-6 to TRBJ2-7; D not certain. The CDR3 length is 14 residues. Germline values: CDR1 SGHVS, CDR2 FNYEAQ. Trimming stripped 4 bases from V and 4 bases from J, with 14 bases between. The CDR3 reads CASSSRPFTYEQYF. CDR3 in DNA: TGTGCCAGCAGCTCGCGCCCTTTTACGTACGAGCAGTACTTC.

The chain links TRBV4-1 to TRBJ2-5, with TRBD2 matching 7 bases. CDR3 length: 14 residues. V lost 5 bases and J lost 3; bases outside the gene matches: 6. Germline V gives CDR1 MGHRA, CDR2 YSYEKL. The CDR3 sequence: CASSWIAGEETQYF. In DNA form, the CDR3 reads TGCGCCAGCAGCTGGATCGCGGGAGAAGAGACCCAGTACTTC.

The V and J genes are TRBV5-8 and TRBJ1-6, with D perhaps matching TRBD1 (5 bases). The germline CDR1 and CDR2 sequences are SGHTS and YDEGEE. This CDR3 comprises 16 residues. The V end was cut by 4 bases, the J end by 7 bases, with 18 bases between. In DNA form, the CDR3 reads TGTGCCAGCAGCGCCCAAATAGGACACGGGAATTCACCCCTCCACTTT. Its protein product is CASSAQIGHGNSPLHF.

The chain recombines TRBV28 with TRBJ1-2; a weak D match, TRBD1 (5 bases). The germline V and J ends were trimmed by 10 bases and 5 bases, with 23 bases remaining between them. CDR1 and CDR2 from the germline V gene are MDHEN and SYDVKM. The CDR3 totals 15 residues. CDR3 nucleotides: TGTGCCATTCGAGTAGCCGACAGCTTGGCTTATGGCTACACCTTC. It encodes CAIRVADSLAYGYTF.

The rearrangement joins TRBV7-9 to TRBJ2-2; tentatively, D is TRBD2 (6 bases). Trimming stripped 2 bases from V and 3 bases from J, with 10 bases between. This CDR3 comprises 15 residues. Germline V lookup: CDR1 SEHNR, CDR2 FQNEAQ (reference sequence). DNA for the CDR3: TGTGCCAGCAGCTTATCGGAGGGGTACACCGGGGAGCTGTTTTTT. Amino acids: CASSLSEGYTGELFF.

This rearrangement joins TRBV11-2 to TRBJ2-7, with a weak D call TRBD2 (6 bases). V was shortened by 3 bases and J by 6 bases, with 12 bases between the two germline ends. Germline V gene lookup returns CDR1 SGHAT and CDR2 FQNNGV. The CDR3 loop spans 13 amino acids. The CDR3 is CASSFEAAGEQYF. CDR3 sequence (DNA): TGTGCCAGCAGCTTTGAGGCAGCGGGCGAGCAGTACTTC. The full variable domain, rest sourced from reference TRBV11-2 and TRBJ2-7, is EAGVAQSPRYKIIEKRQSVAFWCNPISGHATLYWYQQILGQGPKLLIQFQNNGVVDDSQLPKDRFSAERLKGVDSTLKIQPAKLEDSAVYLCASSFEAAGEQYFGPGTRLTVT.

The gene calls are TRBV4-1 and TRBJ2-2, with 8 bases identical to TRBD1. The V gene end was trimmed by 4 bases and the J gene end by 7 bases; junction bases not matched to a gene: 11. This CDR3 is 16 amino acids long. Per the germline V gene, CDR1 is MGHRA and CDR2 is YSYEKL. CDR3 loop: CASSREGTGYFGELFF. The CDR3, as DNA: TGCGCCAGCAGCCGTGAAGGGACAGGTTATTTCGGGGAGCTGTTTTTT.

The chain recombines TRBV5-4 with TRBJ2-5, with 10 bases aligning to TRBD1. The germline V gene has CDR1 SGHNT and CDR2 YYREEE (reference sequence). The J segment lost 3 bases and the V segment lost 4 bases, leaving 9 bases of the junction unmatched. The CDR3 spans 16 residues. In nucleotides, the CDR3 is TGTGCCAGCAGCCCCGGGGACAGGGGATTCGAAGAGACCCAGTACTTC. Encoded protein: CASSPGDRGFEETQYF.

V is TRBV19 and J is TRBJ1-5, with D possibly TRBD1 on 5 matching bases. The germline gives CDR1 LNHDA, CDR2 SQIVND (reference sequence). Trimming took off 5 bases at V and 7 bases at J, with 18 bases between the two ends. This CDR3 spans 15 amino acids. The CDR3 loop is CASSHGGGSRQPQHF. The CDR3 DNA reads as TGTGCCAGTAGTCATGGCGGGGGTTCAAGACAGCCCCAGCATTTT.

The chain uses TRBV6-1 and TRBJ1-1; TRBD1 might be the D (5 bases). The CDR3 extends over 14 amino acids. V lost 1 base, J lost 6 bases, and 12 bases lay in between. CDR1 MNHNS and CDR2 SASEGT come from the germline V gene. This chain's CDR3 is CASSEGNLQAEAFF. In nucleotides, the CDR3 is TGTGCCAGCAGTGAAGGAAATTTACAGGCTGAAGCTTTCTTT.

The V call is TRBV6-5, the J call TRBJ2-5; tentative D call: TRBD1 (6 bases). The closer fit of TRBJ2-7 to the DNA end suggests the J call may be wrong. CDR3 length equals 14 residues. Germline CDR1 and CDR2: MNHEY and SVGAGI. The CDR3 region is CASSPRTGLSEQYF. As DNA, the CDR3 is TGTGCCAGCAGTCCTCGCACAGGGTTAAGCGAGCAGTACTTC.

V usage is TRBV11-2 and J usage is TRBJ2-1, with 7 positions matching TRBD2. CDR3 length: 15 residues. Trimming at V came to 0 bases and at J to 10 bases, leaving 9 bases not matched to a gene. CDR1 SGHAT and CDR2 FQNNGV come from the germline V gene. This CDR3 is CASSLEMGGRSEQFF. CDR3 nucleotides: TGTGCCAGCAGCTTAGAAATGGGGGGGAGAAGCGAGCAGTTCTTC.

This sequence joins TRBV7-2 and TRBJ2-1, with TRBD2 as a possible D gene (5 bases). The CDR3 is 14 amino acids. V lost 0 bases to trimming and J lost 5 bases, with 8 bases between them. Per the germline V gene, CDR1 is SGHTA and CDR2 is FQGNSA. The CDR3: CASSLALADNEQFF. The CDR3, as DNA: TGTGCCAGCAGCTTAGCTCTAGCAGACAATGAGCAGTTCTTC.

This clone has a handful of counts. The V and J genes are TRBV5-1 and TRBJ1-3, with 7 bases identical to TRBD1. Trimming cost V 4 bases and J 2 bases; bases outside gene matches: 6. The germline gives CDR1 SGHRS, CDR2 YFSETQ. The CDR3 consists of 15 residues. CDR3 residues: CASSPTGFPGNTIYF. The CDR3 DNA reads TGCGCCAGCAGCCCGACAGGGTTTCCTGGAAACACCATATATTTT.

The chain has TRBV28 and TRBJ2-1; 10 bases are shared with TRBD2. After removal of 8 bases from V and 6 bases from J, the junction contained 13 bases not matched to a gene. CDR3 size: 16 residues. Germline V gives CDR1 MDHEN, CDR2 SYDVKM. As DNA, the CDR3 is TGTGCCAGCGGGCATTATTCTAGCGGGGGATTCAATGAGCAGTTCTTC. Its translation: CASGHYSSGGFNEQFF.

The J gene is TRBJ1-1, the V gene TRBV30; D ambiguous. Germline V gene sequence: CDR1 GTSNPN, CDR2 SVGIG (reference sequence). The length of the CDR3 is 13 residues. V was clipped by 0 bases and J by 3 bases, with 8 bases between them. The CDR3, as DNA: TGTGCCTGGAGTGTAGCCGAGGACACTGAAGCTTTCTTT. Protein product: CAWSVAEDTEAFF. The complete variable domain, with remaining parts taken from reference TRBV30 and TRBJ1-1, reads SQTIHQWPATLVQPVGSPLSLECTVEGTSNPNLYWYRQAAGRGLQLLFYSVGIGQISSEVPQNLSASRPQDRQFILSSKKLLLSDSGFYLCAWSVAEDTEAFFGQGTRLTVV.

The V gene is TRBV27, the J gene TRBJ2-6; no firm D call. Germline V gene lookup returns CDR1 MNHEY and CDR2 SMNVEV (reference sequence). This CDR3 has 15 residues. V shed 7 bases and J shed 2 bases, with 12 bases lying between them. The CDR3: CASNSLGPGANVLTF. DNA for the CDR3: TGTGCCAGCAACTCCCTAGGCCCTGGGGCCAACGTCCTGACTTTC.

The chain joins TRBV5-1 to TRBJ2-2, with TRBD1 matching over 8 bases. The CDR3 runs 15 residues. Germline-derived CDR1 and CDR2 are SGHRS and YFSETQ. J lost 6 bases, V lost 2 bases, and 6 bases had no gene match. CDR3 bases: TGCGCCAGCAGCTTAGGACAGGGCGCTCCCGGGGAGCTGTTTTTT. This gives the protein CASSLGQGAPGELFF.